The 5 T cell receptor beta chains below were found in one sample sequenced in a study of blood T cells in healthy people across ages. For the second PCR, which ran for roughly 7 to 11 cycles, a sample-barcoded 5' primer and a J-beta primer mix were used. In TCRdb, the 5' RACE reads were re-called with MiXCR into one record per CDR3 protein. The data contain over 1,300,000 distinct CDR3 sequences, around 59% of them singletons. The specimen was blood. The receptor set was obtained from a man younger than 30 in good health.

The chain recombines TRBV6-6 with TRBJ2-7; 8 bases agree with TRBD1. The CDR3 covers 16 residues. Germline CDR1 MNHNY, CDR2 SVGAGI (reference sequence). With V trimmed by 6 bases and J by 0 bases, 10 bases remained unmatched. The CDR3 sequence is CASSPRTGLRSYEQYF. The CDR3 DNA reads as TGTGCCAGCAGCCCACGGACAGGGTTACGCTCCTACGAGCAGTACTTC.

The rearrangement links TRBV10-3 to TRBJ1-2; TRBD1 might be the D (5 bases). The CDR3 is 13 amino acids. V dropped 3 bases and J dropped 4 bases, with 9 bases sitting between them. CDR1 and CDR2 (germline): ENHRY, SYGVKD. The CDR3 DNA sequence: TGTGCCATCAGTGATGGGGACCCCTATGGCTACACCTTC. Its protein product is CAISDGDPYGYTF.

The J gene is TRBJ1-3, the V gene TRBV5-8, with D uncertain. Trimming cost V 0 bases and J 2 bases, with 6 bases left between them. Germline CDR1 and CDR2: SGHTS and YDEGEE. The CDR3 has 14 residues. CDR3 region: CASSLGYAGNTIYF. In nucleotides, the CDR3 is TGTGCCAGCAGCTTGGGTTACGCTGGAAACACCATATATTTT.

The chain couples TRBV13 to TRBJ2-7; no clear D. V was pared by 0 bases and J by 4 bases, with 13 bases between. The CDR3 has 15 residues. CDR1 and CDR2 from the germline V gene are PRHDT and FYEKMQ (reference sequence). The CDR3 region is CASSLGGRWSYEQYF. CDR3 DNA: TGTGCCAGCAGCTTAGGGGGAAGGTGGAGTTACGAGCAGTACTTC.

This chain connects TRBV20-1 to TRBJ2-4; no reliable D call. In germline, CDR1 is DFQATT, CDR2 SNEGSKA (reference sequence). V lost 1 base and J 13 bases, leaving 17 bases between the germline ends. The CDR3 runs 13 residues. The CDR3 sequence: CSARAVDRNEQYF. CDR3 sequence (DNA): TGCAGTGCTAGAGCTGTTGACCGCAATGAGCAGTACTTC.